The 22 T cell receptor beta chains below come from one sample, sequenced in a study of OX40 agonist ivuxolimab in advanced cancers. Measured with immunoSEQ multiplex PCR; TCRdb has only the in-frame clones, and not every one. The table shows 55,000 to 75,000 clones, with about four fifths occurring only once. This specimen consisted of CD4+ or CD8+ T cells sorted from blood, obtained in a trial of the OX40 agonist ivuxolimab. The receptors originated from an adult with an advanced solid tumor such as melanoma, head and neck, liver or kidney cancer.

This clone has only a few counts. As DNA, the CDR3 is TGTGCCAGCAGTGAGCCTCTGGGACAGCCAACCGGGGAGCTGTTTTTT. Translation: CASSEPLGQPTGELFF. This chain joins TRBV2 and TRBJ2-2; 7 bases fit TRBD1. V gave up 3 bases and J gave up 5 bases; unmatched junction bases: 9. CDR1 and CDR2 from the germline V gene are SNHLY and FYNNEI. The CDR3 contains 16 residues.

By sample share, this clone is medium-sized. The chain uses TRBV6-1 and TRBJ2-2; 11 bases line up with TRBD1. The germline gives CDR1 MNHNS, CDR2 SASEGT. V shed 3 bases, J shed 7 bases, and the junction held 1 base outside the gene matches. The CDR3 sequence is 14 residues long. DNA for the CDR3: TGTGCCAGCAGTGATGGGACAGGGGGCGGGGAGCTGTTTTTT. This translates into CASSDGTGGGELFF.

The gene calls are TRBV2 and TRBJ2-1, with unresolved D. CDR1 is SNHLY, CDR2 FYNNEI, per germline. The length of the CDR3 is 15 residues. V lost 7 bases and J 0 bases, leaving 13 bases between the germline ends. CDR3 nucleotides: TGTGCCAGCACAAGACCTGCCAGCTCCTACAATGAGCAGTTCTTC. Its protein is CASTRPASSYNEQFF.

The rearrangement uses TRBV10-3 and TRBJ1-6; tentative D call: TRBD1 (6 bases). The V and J ends lost 6 bases and 5 bases respectively, with 8 bases between them. Germline V lookup: CDR1 ENHRY, CDR2 SYGVKD. The CDR3 consists of 13 residues. The CDR3 coding sequence is TGTGCCATCAGGGACAGTAATAATTCACCCCTCCACTTT. Translated, it gives CAIRDSNNSPLHF.

The rearrangement links TRBV7-2 to TRBJ2-5; no clear D gene. The J call may be incorrect, as the DNA end agrees better with TRBJ2-7. The CDR3 loop spans 13 amino acids. In germline, CDR1 is SGHTA, CDR2 FQGNSA. Written as DNA, the CDR3 is TGTGCCAGCAGCTCCCTAGGGCTGGGCGAGCAGTACTTC. Translating gives CASSSLGLGEQYF.

The sample holds one count of this clone. The chain employs TRBV6-5 and TRBJ2-5, with 8 bases aligning to TRBD2. The CDR3 consists of 14 residues. V gave up 7 bases and J gave up 4 bases; unmatched junction bases: 8. Germline V gives CDR1 MNHEY, CDR2 SVGAGI. The DNA of the CDR3 is TGTGCCAGCAACACACGGGGGGGCATAGAGACCCAGTACTTC. Translation: CASNTRGGIETQYF.

This chain uses TRBV29-1 with TRBJ2-3; D possibly corresponds to TRBD1 (5 bases). V was cut by 5 bases and J by 1 base, with 7 bases left in between. The CDR3 is made up of 12 amino acids. CDR1 is SQVTM, CDR2 ANQGSEA, per germline. CDR3 nucleotide sequence: TGCAGCGTTTCGACAGGCACAGATACGCAGTATTTT. Translating it yields CSVSTGTDTQYF.

DNA for the CDR3: TGTGCCAGCAGCTTAGGAAAAAACGAGCAGTACTTC. Its translation: CASSLGKNEQYF. This sequence joins TRBV11-2 and TRBJ2-7; D is ambiguous. V shed 1 base and J shed 5 bases, with 6 bases lying between them. Germline V lookup: CDR1 SGHAT, CDR2 FQNNGV. CDR3 size: 12 residues.

The sample holds a few counts of this clone. The chain links TRBV27 to TRBJ2-3; tentative D call: TRBD2 (5 bases). The V end lost 5 bases, the J end lost 5 bases, and 11 bases lay between the germline ends. Germline CDR1 is MNHEY and CDR2 is SMNVEV (reference sequence). The length of the CDR3 is 13 residues. DNA for the CDR3: TGTGCCAGCAGTCTGGCGGGTCAAGATACGCAGTATTTT. Its translation: CASSLAGQDTQYF.

The genes are TRBV19 and TRBJ2-5, with 9 positions matching TRBD2. V was clipped by 10 bases and J by 3 bases; unmatched bases: 9. The CDR3 runs 14 residues. Germline assignment: CDR1 LNHDA and CDR2 SQIVND (reference sequence). CDR3 amino acids: CATGVAGAKETQYF. The CDR3 DNA reads TGTGCCACGGGGGTAGCGGGGGCAAAAGAGACCCAGTACTTC.

This clone was seen a few times. This chain uses TRBV4-1 with TRBJ2-7, with D possibly TRBD1 on 5 matching bases. CDR3 length: 14 amino acids. Germline V gene lookup returns CDR1 MGHRA and CDR2 YSYEKL. V gave up 0 bases and J gave up 5 bases, with 11 bases separating them. For the CDR3, the DNA is TGCGCCAGCAGCCAAGAGGGGCAATGGGACGAGCAGTACTTC. Its protein product is CASSQEGQWDEQYF.

The chain is built from TRBV5-3 and TRBJ1-2; 7 bases are shared with TRBD1. TRBV5-3 has ORF status, its function being uncertain. With 3 bases clipped from V and 8 bases from J, the junction kept 10 bases outside the gene matches. The CDR3 is 14 amino acids. The CDR3 DNA reads as TGTGCCAGAAGCTACCAGGAGGGGGCGCTGGGCTACACCTTC. This translates into CARSYQEGALGYTF.

The rearrangement uses TRBV19 and TRBJ1-2; weak D call: TRBD1 (5 bases). Trimming took 6 bases from V and 7 from J, leaving 15 bases between them. The CDR3 spans 13 residues. Germline lookup yields CDR1 LNHDA and CDR2 SQIVND (reference sequence). In DNA, the CDR3 is TGTGCCAGTAGACGGACACTGATGAGTGGCTACACCTTC. This encodes CASRRTLMSGYTF.

The V gene is TRBV7-2, the J gene TRBJ2-3; TRBD2 might be the D (5 bases). Germline V gene lookup returns CDR1 SGHTA and CDR2 FQGNSA. This CDR3 is 12 amino acids long. The CDR3 sequence: CARGGSTDTQYF. CDR3 nucleotides: TGTGCTAGAGGCGGGAGCACAGATACGCAGTATTTT.

The chain employs TRBV5-2 and TRBJ1-2; TRBD1, as called in the table, went unchecked against the DNA. TRBV5-2 is noted as a pseudogene. The CDR3 has 14 residues. The CDR3 region has the DNA TGTGCCAGCAGCCAAGGGGCCACCCCGAGAGGCTACACCTTC. As protein: CASSQGATPRGYTF.

The sample holds a few counts of this clone. V gene TRBV13 combines with J gene TRBJ2-5; possibly TRBD1 or TRBD2 for D (6 bases each). This CDR3 region has 14 residues. The ends were cut back, 4 bases at V and 7 bases at J, with 16 bases in the middle. Germline CDR1 and CDR2: PRHDT and FYEKMQ (reference sequence). The DNA for the CDR3 is TGTGCCAGCAGCTGGCGGGACACCGAGGGGACCCAGTACTTC. Its translation: CASSWRDTEGTQYF. Full variable domain (outside the CDR3, taken from reference TRBV13 and TRBJ2-5): AAGVIQSPRHLIKEKRETATLKCYPIPRHDTVYWYQQGPGQDPQFLISFYEKMQSDKGSIPDRFSAQQFSDYHSELNMSSLELGDSALYFCASSWRDTEGTQYFGPGTRLLVL.

This clone was recorded a few times. The chain couples TRBV20-1 to TRBJ2-7; D gene ambiguous. With 4 bases removed from V and 3 bases from J, the gap between germline ends came to 7 bases. The length of the CDR3 is 11 residues. In germline, CDR1 is DFQATT, CDR2 SNEGSKA (reference sequence). The CDR3 loop reads CSANGNYEQYF. CDR3 coding DNA: TGCAGTGCTAACGGCAACTACGAGCAGTACTTC.

The J gene is TRBJ1-2, the V gene TRBV19; D perhaps matches TRBD1 (6 bases). V dropped 5 bases and J dropped 0 bases, with 13 bases sitting between them. CDR3 size: 15 residues. The germline gives CDR1 LNHDA, CDR2 SQIVND (reference sequence). The CDR3, as DNA: TGTGCCAGTAGTGAGCAGGGGTTACCTAACTATGGCTACACCTTC. Translation gives CASSEQGLPNYGYTF.

The V call is TRBV5-1, the J call TRBJ1-1, with a tentative D call TRBD1 (5 bases). CDR3 size: 15 residues. Trimming pared 0 bases from V and 0 bases from J, leaving 9 bases between. The V gene's germline CDR1 is SGHRS and CDR2 YFSETQ. CDR3 coding DNA: TGCGCCAGCAGCTTGGAGAGGGGTGTGAACACTGAAGCTTTCTTT. This gives the protein CASSLERGVNTEAFF.

This clone was recorded once. The chain uses TRBV11-2 and TRBJ2-2; 10 bases fit TRBD2. The germline gives CDR1 SGHAT, CDR2 FQNNGV. The CDR3 spans 15 residues. Trimming removed 4 bases from V and 4 bases from J; junction bases left unmatched: 3. This CDR3 is CASSSGLAVTGELFF. The DNA of the CDR3 is TGTGCCAGCAGCTCAGGACTAGCGGTCACCGGGGAGCTGTTTTTT.

The genes are TRBV6-5 and TRBJ2-1; 7 nucleotides match TRBD2. CDR1 MNHEY and CDR2 SVGAGI come from the germline V gene. V trimming: 4 bases; J trimming: 4 bases; junction bases outside the gene matches: 7. CDR3 length: 15 amino acids. CDR3 coding DNA: TGTGCCAGCAGTTTCCCGGGAGGCCTTTACAATGAGCAGTTCTTC. It codes for CASSFPGGLYNEQFF.

The chain carries TRBV30 and TRBJ1-4; D is possibly TRBD1 (5 bases). CDR3 length: 12 residues. V was clipped by 5 bases and J by 14 bases, with 18 bases between them. Germline V gene sequence: CDR1 GTSNPN, CDR2 SVGIG (reference sequence). The CDR3 coding sequence is TGTGCCTGGGAGGGGAATGGGAATAGCCTGTTTTTT. Its translation: CAWEGNGNSLFF.